This section outlines one TCR beta chain sequence together with its context. Data came from immunoSEQ multiplex PCR; TCRdb stores just in-frame clones and leaves some out. The sample carries about 6,600 clones, approximately 90% recorded once. The entry originates in a study of memory CD8 T cells in hepatitis C reinfection. Whole-study context: Pre-reinfection samples were taken 55 to 20 weeks before detection.

The time point denotes: pre-reinfection, 55 to 20 weeks before reinfection detection. The sorted cells went straight to TCR sequencing with no prior in vitro expansion. Total naive CD8 T cells were sorted as viable CD3+ CD8+ CD45RO- cells from a couple of donors. Trimming stripped 4 bases from V and 6 bases from J, with 9 bases between. There are 13 residues in the CDR3. In germline, CDR1 is SGHVS, CDR2 FNYEAQ. This clonotype originated in a man aged 50 or older with hepatitis C virus infection. V is TRBV7-6 and J is TRBJ2-2; D gene unclear. Sequenced sample: naive CD8+ T cells sorted from blood. CDR3 sequence reads: CASSWSYAGELFF. Written as DNA, the CDR3 is TGTGCCAGCAGCTGGAGTTATGCCGGGGAGCTGTTTTTT.